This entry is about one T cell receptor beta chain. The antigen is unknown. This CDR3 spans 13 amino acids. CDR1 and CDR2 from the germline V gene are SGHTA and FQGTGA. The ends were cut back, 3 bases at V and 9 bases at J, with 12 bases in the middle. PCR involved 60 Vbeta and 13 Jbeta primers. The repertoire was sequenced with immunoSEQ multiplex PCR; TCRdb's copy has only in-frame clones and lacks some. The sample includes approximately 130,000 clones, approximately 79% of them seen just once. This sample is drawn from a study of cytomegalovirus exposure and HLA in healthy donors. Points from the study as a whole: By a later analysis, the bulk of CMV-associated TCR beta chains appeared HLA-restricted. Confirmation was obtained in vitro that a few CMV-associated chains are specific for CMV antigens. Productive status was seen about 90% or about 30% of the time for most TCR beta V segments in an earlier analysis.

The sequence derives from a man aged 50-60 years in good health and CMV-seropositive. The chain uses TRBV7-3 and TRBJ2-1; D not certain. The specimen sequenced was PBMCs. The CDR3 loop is CASSLALSGEQFF. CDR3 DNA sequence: TGTGCCAGCAGCTTGGCCCTATCGGGTGAGCAGTTCTTC. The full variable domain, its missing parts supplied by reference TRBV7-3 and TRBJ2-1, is GAGVSQTPSNKVTEKGKYVELRCDPISGHTALYWYRQSLGQGPEFLIYFQGTGAADDSGLPNDRFFAVRPEGSVSTLKIQRTERGDSAVYLCASSLALSGEQFFGPGTRLTVL.